The 13 T cell receptor beta chains reported below all come from one sample, sequenced in a study of shared clonotypes between healthy human individuals. Generated by immunoSEQ multiplex PCR, the TCRdb table keeps only in-frame clones and is missing some. The sample holds about 530,000 clones, 90% to 96% seen once. Sequenced: naive CD4+ T cells sorted from blood. Subset indicated: CD45RA+ positively selected. These receptors were obtained from a woman aged 25 to 39 in good health.

The chain has TRBV15 and TRBJ2-7, with D uncertain. The CDR3 has 13 residues. Germline V CDR1 and CDR2: LNHNV, YYDKDF (reference sequence). Trimming left V 0 bases short and J 9 bases short, with 12 bases between. In DNA form, the CDR3 reads TGTGCCACCAGCAGAGATAAACAGAACAGGCAGTACTTC. Protein: CATSRDKQNRQYF. The full variable domain, with the rest looked up from reference TRBV15 and TRBJ2-7, is DAMVIQNPRYQVTQFGKPVTLSCSQTLNHNVMYWYQQKSSQAPKLLFHYYDKDFNNEADTPDNFQSRRPNTSFCFLDIRSPGLGDTAMYLCATSRDKQNRQYFGPGTRLTVT.

The genes are TRBV6-1 and TRBJ1-5; 7 positions agree with TRBD1. The V gene's germline CDR1 is MNHNS and CDR2 SASEGT. The CDR3 totals 14 residues. With V trimmed by 7 bases and J by 2 bases, 5 bases remained unmatched. The CDR3 here is CASTHTGGNQPQHF. In DNA, the CDR3 is TGTGCCAGCACCCATACAGGGGGCAATCAGCCCCAGCATTTT.

In nucleotides, the CDR3 is TGTGCCAGCAGCCCCTTATCGACGGACTACGAGCAGTACTTC. Its protein product is CASSPLSTDYEQYF. The gene calls are TRBV9 and TRBJ2-7; D is ambiguous. CDR1 is SGDLS and CDR2 is YYNGEE in the germline V gene. The CDR3 spans 14 residues. V was shortened by 4 bases and J by 3 bases, with 14 bases between the two germline ends.

This chain uses TRBV4-2 with TRBJ2-7; weak D call: TRBD2 (7 bases). CDR1 LGHNA and CDR2 YNFKEQ come from the germline V gene. This CDR3 spans 13 amino acids. V was shortened by 3 bases and J by 5 bases, with 11 bases between the two germline ends. CDR3 region: CASSQEGGNEQYF. The CDR3 DNA reads as TGTGCCAGCAGCCAGGAGGGGGGGAACGAGCAGTACTTC.

V gene TRBV10-3 combines with J gene TRBJ2-5, with 8 bases lining up with TRBD2. J gave up 4 bases and V 4 bases, and 11 bases lay outside the gene matches. This CDR3 has 16 residues. CDR1 ENHRY and CDR2 SYGVKD come from the germline V gene. The CDR3 nucleotides are TGTGCCATCAGTGCAACTAGCGGTTTGAGGGGAGAGACCCAGTACTTC. Protein: CAISATSGLRGETQYF.

J is TRBJ1-1 and V is TRBV7-2; 10 positions agree with TRBD1. Germline CDR1 is SGHTA and CDR2 is FQGNSA. V dropped 2 bases and J dropped 5; count of bases not matched to a gene: 5. The CDR3 is 15 residues long. The CDR3 nucleotides read TGTGCCAGCAGCTTAACGACAGGGGGCCCGACTGAAGCTTTCTTT. It translates to CASSLTTGGPTEAFF.

The chain has TRBV5-1 and TRBJ2-1; no clear D. The CDR3 sequence is 15 residues long. Germline V CDR1 and CDR2: SGHRS, YFSETQ. Trimming cost V 5 bases and J 5 bases, with 17 bases left between them. The CDR3 reads CASRPFLADNNEQFF. Written as DNA, the CDR3 is TGCGCCAGCAGGCCTTTCCTGGCAGATAACAATGAGCAGTTCTTC.

This chain uses TRBV10-3 with TRBJ2-7; D unclear. CDR1 is ENHRY and CDR2 is SYGVKD in the germline V gene. This CDR3 has 12 residues. V was trimmed by 4 bases and J by 2 bases, leaving 6 bases between them. Written as DNA, the CDR3 is TGTGCCATCAGTGGGGAAACCTACGAGCAGTACTTC. Its translation is CAISGETYEQYF.

The chain couples TRBV7-7 to TRBJ2-7, with TRBD2 matching 8 bases. Trimming took 4 bases from V and 3 from J; bases not matched to a gene: 8. The germline V gene has CDR1 SSHAT and CDR2 FNYEAQ (reference sequence). The CDR3 is 15 amino acids. CDR3 in DNA: TGTGCCAGCAGCTGGGCAGCGGGAGAGATCTACGAGCAGTACTTC. Its protein is CASSWAAGEIYEQYF. The whole variable domain, filled in from reference TRBV7-7 and TRBJ2-7, reads GAGVSQSPRYKVTKRGQDVTLRCDPISSHATLYWYQQALGQGPEFLTYFNYEAQPDKSGLPSDRFSAERPEGSISTLTIQRTEQRDSAMYRCASSWAAGEIYEQYFGPGTRLTVT.

Remarks on this clone: Additional DNA sequences in this sample encode the identical CDR3. The V and J genes are TRBV28 and TRBJ1-4, with unresolved D. Germline CDR1 and CDR2: MDHEN and SYDVKM. Trimming removed 6 bases at V and 2 bases at J, with 1 base between. This CDR3 has 11 residues. The CDR3 DNA sequence: TGTGCCAGCAGGACTAATGAAAAACTGTTTTTT. Its protein product is CASRTNEKLFF.

This chain links TRBV28 with TRBJ1-3; maybe TRBD1 (5 bases). Germline V lookup: CDR1 MDHEN, CDR2 SYDVKM. V was trimmed by 6 bases and J by 3 bases, leaving 12 bases between them. This CDR3 comprises 14 residues. CDR3 loop: CASSAWDRGNTIYF. The CDR3 DNA sequence: TGTGCCAGCAGCGCCTGGGACCGTGGAAACACCATATATTTT.

CDR3 region: CASSSQDRSEQYF. CDR3 nucleotide sequence: TGTGCCAGCAGCTCCCAGGACAGGAGCGAGCAGTACTTC. The V and J genes are TRBV2 and TRBJ2-7, with 7 bases matching TRBD1. The CDR3 is made up of 13 amino acids. Trimming at V came to 6 bases and at J to 6 bases, leaving 8 bases not matched to a gene. Germline assignment: CDR1 SNHLY and CDR2 FYNNEI. Combining the CDR3 with reference TRBV2 and TRBJ2-7 gives the whole variable domain EPEVTQTPSHQVTQMGQEVILRCVPISNHLYFYWYRQILGQKVEFLVSFYNNEISEKSEIFDDQFSVERPDGSNFTLKIRSTKLEDSAMYFCASSSQDRSEQYFGPGTRLTVT.

The chain joins TRBV19 to TRBJ2-3, with D possibly being TRBD1 or TRBD2 (5 bases each). Per the germline V gene, CDR1 is LNHDA and CDR2 is SQIVND (reference sequence). V lost 2 bases, J lost 5 bases, and 17 bases lay in between. There are 16 residues in the CDR3. In DNA form, the CDR3 reads TGTGCCAGTAGTATAAGAAGGCAGGGACCGGGAGATACGCAGTATTTT. As protein: CASSIRRQGPGDTQYF.